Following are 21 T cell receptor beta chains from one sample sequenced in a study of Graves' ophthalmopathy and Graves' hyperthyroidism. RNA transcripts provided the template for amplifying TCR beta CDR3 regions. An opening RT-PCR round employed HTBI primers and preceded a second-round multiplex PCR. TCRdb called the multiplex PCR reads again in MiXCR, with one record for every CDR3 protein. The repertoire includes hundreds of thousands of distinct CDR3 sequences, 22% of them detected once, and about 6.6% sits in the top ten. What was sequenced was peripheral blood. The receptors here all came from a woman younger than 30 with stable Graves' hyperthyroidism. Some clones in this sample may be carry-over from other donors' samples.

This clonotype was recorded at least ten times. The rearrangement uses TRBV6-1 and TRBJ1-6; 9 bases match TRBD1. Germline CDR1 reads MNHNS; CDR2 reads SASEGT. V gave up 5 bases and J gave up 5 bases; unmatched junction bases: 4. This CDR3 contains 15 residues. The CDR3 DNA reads TGTGCCAGCAGTCCAGACAGGGGGAATAATTCACCCCTCCACTTT. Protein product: CASSPDRGNNSPLHF.

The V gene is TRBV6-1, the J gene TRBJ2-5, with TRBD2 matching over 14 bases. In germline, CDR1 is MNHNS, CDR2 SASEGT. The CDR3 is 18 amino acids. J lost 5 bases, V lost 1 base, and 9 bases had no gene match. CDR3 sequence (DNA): TGTGCCAGCAGTGAAGTTGGACTAGCGGGGGGTTTCTTGGAGACCCAGTACTTC. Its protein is CASSEVGLAGGFLETQYF.

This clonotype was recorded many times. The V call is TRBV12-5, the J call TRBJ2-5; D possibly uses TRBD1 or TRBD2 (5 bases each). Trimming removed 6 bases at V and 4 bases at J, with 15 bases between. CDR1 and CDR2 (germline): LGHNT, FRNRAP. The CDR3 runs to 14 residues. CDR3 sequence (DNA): TGTGCTAGTGGCCAGGGACGGCTCATAGAGACCCAGTACTTC. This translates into CASGQGRLIETQYF.

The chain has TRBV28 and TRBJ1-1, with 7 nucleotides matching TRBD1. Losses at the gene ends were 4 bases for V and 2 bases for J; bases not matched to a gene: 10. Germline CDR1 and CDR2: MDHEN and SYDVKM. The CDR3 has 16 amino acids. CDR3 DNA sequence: TGTGCCAGCAGTTCACAGGGGTTTCGGGGAAACACTGAAGCTTTCTTT. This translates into CASSSQGFRGNTEAFF.

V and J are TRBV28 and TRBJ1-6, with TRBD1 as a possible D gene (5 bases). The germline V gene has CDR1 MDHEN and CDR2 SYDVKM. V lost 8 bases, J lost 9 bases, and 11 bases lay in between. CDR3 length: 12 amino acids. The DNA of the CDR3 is TGTGCCAGCCGGGACTTCTCTTCACCCCTCCACTTT. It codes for CASRDFSSPLHF.

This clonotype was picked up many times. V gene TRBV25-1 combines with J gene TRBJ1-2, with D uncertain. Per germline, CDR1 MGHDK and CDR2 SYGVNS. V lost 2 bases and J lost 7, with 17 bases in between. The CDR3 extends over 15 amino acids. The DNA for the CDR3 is TGTGCCAGCAGTGAAGGGCAGACCAGTGGAAGTGGCTACACCTTC. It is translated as CASSEGQTSGSGYTF.

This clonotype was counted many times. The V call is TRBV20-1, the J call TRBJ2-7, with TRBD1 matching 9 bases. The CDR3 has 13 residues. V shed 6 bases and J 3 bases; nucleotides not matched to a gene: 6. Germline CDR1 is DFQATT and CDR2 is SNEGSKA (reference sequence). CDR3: CSAGGQGRYEQYF. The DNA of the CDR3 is TGCAGTGCGGGAGGACAGGGGCGCTACGAGCAGTACTTC.

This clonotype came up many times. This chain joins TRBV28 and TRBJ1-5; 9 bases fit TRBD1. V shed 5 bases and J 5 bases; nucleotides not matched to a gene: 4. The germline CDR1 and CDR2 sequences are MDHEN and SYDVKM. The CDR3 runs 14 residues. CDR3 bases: TGTGCCAGCAGTGCCGGACAGGGGTATCAGCCCCAGCATTTT. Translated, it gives CASSAGQGYQPQHF.

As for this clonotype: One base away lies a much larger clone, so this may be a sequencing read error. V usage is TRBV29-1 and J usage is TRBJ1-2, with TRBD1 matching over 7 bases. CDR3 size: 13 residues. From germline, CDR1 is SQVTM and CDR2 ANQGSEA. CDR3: CSVERQGKYGYAF. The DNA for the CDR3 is TGCAGCGTTGAAAGACAGGGAAAGTATGGCTACGCCTTC.

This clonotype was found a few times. The CDR3 protein is CSARLQDNGYTF. In DNA, the CDR3 is TGCAGTGCTAGGCTGCAGGACAATGGCTACACCTTC. This chain uses TRBV20-1 with TRBJ1-2; perhaps TRBD1 as D (5 bases). V shed 3 bases and J shed 6 bases, with 11 bases lying between them. This CDR3 spans 12 amino acids. Germline CDR1 and CDR2: DFQATT and SNEGSKA (reference sequence).

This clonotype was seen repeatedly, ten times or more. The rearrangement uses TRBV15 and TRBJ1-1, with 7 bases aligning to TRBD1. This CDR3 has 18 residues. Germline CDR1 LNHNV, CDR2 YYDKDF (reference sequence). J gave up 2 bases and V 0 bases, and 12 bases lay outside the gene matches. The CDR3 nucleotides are TGTGCCACCAGCAGAGACCATAAGATACAGGGGATTAACACTGAAGCTTTCTTT. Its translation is CATSRDHKIQGINTEAFF.

The CDR3 region has the DNA TGCAGTGCTAGGTTTGGGACAGGAATGGGATCACCCCTCCACTTT. It is translated as CSARFGTGMGSPLHF. The chain employs TRBV20-1 and TRBJ1-6, with TRBD1 matching 8 bases. Trimming at V came to 3 bases and at J to 10 bases, leaving 11 bases not matched to a gene. Looked up from germline, CDR1 is DFQATT and CDR2 is SNEGSKA (reference sequence). The CDR3 covers 15 residues.

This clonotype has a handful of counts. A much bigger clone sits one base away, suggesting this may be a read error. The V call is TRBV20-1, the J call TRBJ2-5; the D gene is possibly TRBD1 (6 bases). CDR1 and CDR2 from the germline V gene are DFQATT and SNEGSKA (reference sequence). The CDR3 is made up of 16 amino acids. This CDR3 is CSAKGSRDKYQETKYF. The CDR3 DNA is TGCAGTGCAAAAGGGAGCCGGGACAAGTACCAAGAGACCAAGTACTTC.

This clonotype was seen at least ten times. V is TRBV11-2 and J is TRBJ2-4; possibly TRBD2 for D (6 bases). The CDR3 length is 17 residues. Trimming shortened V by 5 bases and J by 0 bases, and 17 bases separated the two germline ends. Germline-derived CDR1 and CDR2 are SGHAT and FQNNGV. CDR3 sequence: CASSPRGGRPAKNIQYF. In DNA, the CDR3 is TGTGCCAGCAGCCCGCGGGGTGGGCGGCCAGCCAAAAACATTCAGTACTTC.

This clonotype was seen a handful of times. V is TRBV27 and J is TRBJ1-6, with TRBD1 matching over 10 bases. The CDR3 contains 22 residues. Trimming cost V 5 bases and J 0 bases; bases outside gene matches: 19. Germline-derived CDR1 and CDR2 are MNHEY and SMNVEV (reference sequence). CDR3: CASSRNLGQGPTSFSYNSPLHF. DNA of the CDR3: TGTGCCAGCAGTCGTAACCTGGGACAGGGGCCCACGTCTTTCTCCTATAATTCACCCCTCCACTTT.

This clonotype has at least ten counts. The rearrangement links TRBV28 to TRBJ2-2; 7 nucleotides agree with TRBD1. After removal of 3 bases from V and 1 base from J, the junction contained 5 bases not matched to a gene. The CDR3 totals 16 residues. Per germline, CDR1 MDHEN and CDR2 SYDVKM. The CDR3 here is CASSFLDRWNTGELFF. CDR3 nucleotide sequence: TGTGCCAGCAGTTTTTTGGACAGGTGGAACACCGGGGAGCTGTTTTTT.

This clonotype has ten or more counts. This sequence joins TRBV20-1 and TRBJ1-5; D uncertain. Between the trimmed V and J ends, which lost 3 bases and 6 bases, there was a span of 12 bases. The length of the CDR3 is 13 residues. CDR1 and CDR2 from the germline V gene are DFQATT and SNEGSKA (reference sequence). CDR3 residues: CSASRAVGQPQHF. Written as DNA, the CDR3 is TGCAGTGCTAGTAGAGCGGTCGGTCAGCCCCAGCATTTT.

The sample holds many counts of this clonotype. CDR3 sequence reads: CASSQGALGAFF. The CDR3 DNA reads TGTGCCAGCAGCCAGGGGGCCCTTGGGGCTTTCTTT. The chain joins TRBV25-1 to TRBJ1-1, with TRBD1 matching over 8 bases. Germline CDR1 is MGHDK and CDR2 is SYGVNS. The CDR3 covers 12 residues. V lost 6 bases, J lost 11 bases, and 8 bases stayed unmatched.

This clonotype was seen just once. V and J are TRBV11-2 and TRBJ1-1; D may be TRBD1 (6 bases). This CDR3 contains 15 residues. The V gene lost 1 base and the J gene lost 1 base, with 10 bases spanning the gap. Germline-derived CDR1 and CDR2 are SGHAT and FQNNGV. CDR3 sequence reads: CASSLGTAGNTEAFF. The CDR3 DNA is TGTGCCAGCAGCTTAGGGACAGCCGGGAACACTGAAGCTTTCTTT. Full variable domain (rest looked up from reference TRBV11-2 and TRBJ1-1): EAGVAQSPRYKIIEKRQSVAFWCNPISGHATLYWYQQILGQGPKLLIQFQNNGVVDDSQLPKDRFSAERLKGVDSTLKIQPAKLEDSAVYLCASSLGTAGNTEAFFGQGTRLTVV.

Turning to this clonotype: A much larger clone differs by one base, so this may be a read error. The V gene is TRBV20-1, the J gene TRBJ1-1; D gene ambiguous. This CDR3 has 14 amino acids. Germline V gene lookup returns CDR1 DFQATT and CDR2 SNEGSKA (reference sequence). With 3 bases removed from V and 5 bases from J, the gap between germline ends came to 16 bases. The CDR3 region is CSASWTPLRTEAFF. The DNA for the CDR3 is TGCAGTGCTAGTTGGACCCCTCTTAGGACTGAAGCTTTCTTT.

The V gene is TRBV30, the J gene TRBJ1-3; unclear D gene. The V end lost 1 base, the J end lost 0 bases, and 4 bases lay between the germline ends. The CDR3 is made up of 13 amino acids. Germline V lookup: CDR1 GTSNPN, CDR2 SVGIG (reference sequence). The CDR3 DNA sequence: TGTGCCTGGAGTGAGAACTCTGGAAACACCATATATTTT. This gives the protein CAWSENSGNTIYF. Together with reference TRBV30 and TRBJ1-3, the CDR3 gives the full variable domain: SQTIHQWPATLVQPVGSPLSLECTVEGTSNPNLYWYRQAAGRGLQLLFYSVGIGQISSEVPQNLSASRPQDRQFILSSKKLLLSDSGFYLCAWSENSGNTIYFGEGSWLTVV.